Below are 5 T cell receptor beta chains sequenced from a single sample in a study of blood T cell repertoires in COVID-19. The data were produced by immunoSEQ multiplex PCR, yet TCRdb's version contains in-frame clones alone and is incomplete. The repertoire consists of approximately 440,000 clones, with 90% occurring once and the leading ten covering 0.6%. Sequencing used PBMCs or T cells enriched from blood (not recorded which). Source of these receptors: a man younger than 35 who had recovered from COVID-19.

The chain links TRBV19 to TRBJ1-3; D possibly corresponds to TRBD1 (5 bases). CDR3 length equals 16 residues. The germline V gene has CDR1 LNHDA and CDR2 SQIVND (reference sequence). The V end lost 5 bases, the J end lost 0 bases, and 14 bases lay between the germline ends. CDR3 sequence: CASSSGTPVSGNTIYF. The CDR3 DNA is TGTGCCAGTAGTTCCGGGACTCCTGTCTCTGGAAACACCATATATTTT.

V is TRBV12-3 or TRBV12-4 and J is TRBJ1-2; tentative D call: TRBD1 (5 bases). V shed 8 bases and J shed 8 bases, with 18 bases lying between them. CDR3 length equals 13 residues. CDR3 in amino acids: CASSDGGLSGYTF. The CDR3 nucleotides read TGTGCCAGCTCGGACGGGGGTCTAAGCGGCTACACCTTC.

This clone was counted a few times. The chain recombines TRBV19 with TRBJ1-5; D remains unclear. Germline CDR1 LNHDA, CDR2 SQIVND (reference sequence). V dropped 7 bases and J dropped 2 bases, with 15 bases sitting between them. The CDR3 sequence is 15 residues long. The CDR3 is CASTPLDTGNQPQHF. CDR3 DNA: TGTGCCAGTACCCCCCTCGACACAGGCAATCAGCCCCAGCATTTT. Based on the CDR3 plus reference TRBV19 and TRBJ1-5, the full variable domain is DGGITQSPKYLFRKEGQNVTLSCEQNLNHDAMYWYRQDPGQGLRLIYYSQIVNDFQKGDIAEGYSVSREKKESFPLTVTSAQKNPTAFYLCASTPLDTGNQPQHFGDGTRLSIL.

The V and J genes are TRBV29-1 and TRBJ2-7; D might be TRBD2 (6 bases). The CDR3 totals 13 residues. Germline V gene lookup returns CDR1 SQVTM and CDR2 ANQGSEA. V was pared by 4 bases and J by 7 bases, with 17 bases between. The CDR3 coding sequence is TGCAGCGTTGTCCCCGAAGGAGGGAGTGAGCAGTACTTC. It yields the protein CSVVPEGGSEQYF.

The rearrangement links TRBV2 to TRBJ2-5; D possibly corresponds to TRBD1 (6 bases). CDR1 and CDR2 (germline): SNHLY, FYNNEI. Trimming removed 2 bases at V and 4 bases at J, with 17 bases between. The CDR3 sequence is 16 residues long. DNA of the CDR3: TGTGCCAGCAGTGAATTGGGGCAGGGGATTTTAGAGACCCAGTACTTC. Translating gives CASSELGQGILETQYF.